Listed below are T cell receptor beta chains from one sample, sequenced in a study of graft-versus-host responses after intestinal transplantation. TCRdb keeps only in-frame clones here, not all; method: immunoSEQ multiplex PCR. This sample has about 82,000 clones, with approximately 90% found just once. Which antigens these TCRs recognize remains unknown. This specimen consisted of unstimulated CD4+ T cells sorted from spleen or lymph node cells, obtained before transplant. All receptors derive from a human donor who was the organ donor for an intestinal transplant. Both conserved end residues are part of each CDR3. Fields, in order: V gene, clone size, J gene, D gene, CDR3 protein, CDR3 DNA. D genes are given only for firm matches. Size tells how often a clone was seen (once, few, many) or the class of an expanded clone, and some rows leave it out.

V: TRBV4-2
size: -
J: TRBJ2-2
D: TRBD2
CDR3: CASSQPAGSGGNTGELFF
DNA: TGTGCCAGCAGCCAACCTGCCGGGTCGGGAGGGAACACCGGGGAGCTGTTTTTT

V: TRBV29-1
size: -
J: TRBJ2-7
D: TRBD1
CDR3: CSVMGQSGTYEQYF
DNA: TGCAGCGTCATGGGACAGTCGGGTACCTACGAGCAGTACTTC

V: TRBV5-1
size: few
J: TRBJ2-1
D: TRBD2
CDR3: CASSLASGSYNEQFF
DNA: TGCGCCAGCAGCTTGGCTAGCGGCTCCTACAATGAGCAGTTCTTC

V: TRBV18
size: once
J: TRBJ2-3
D: -
CDR3: CASSPRVPTDTQYF
DNA: TGTGCCAGCTCACCACGCGTCCCCACAGATACGCAGTATTTT

V: TRBV25-1
size: -
J: TRBJ2-4
D: TRBD2
CDR3: CASSESRVAGRDIQYF
DNA: TGTGCCAGCAGTGAATCAAGGGTAGCGGGGAGGGACATTCAGTACTTC

V: TRBV19
size: -
J: TRBJ1-1
D: -
CDR3: CASSIDGRATEAFF
DNA: TGTGCCAGTAGTATAGACGGCAGGGCCACTGAAGCTTTCTTT

V: TRBV6-6
size: -
J: TRBJ2-7
D: TRBD1
CDR3: CASSKTGGELAQYF
DNA: TGTGCCAGCAGTAAGACAGGGGGCGAGTTGGCGCAGTACTTC

V: TRBV9
size: -
J: TRBJ2-5
D: TRBD1
CDR3: CASSGGGGGKTQYF
DNA: TGTGCCAGCAGCGGAGGGGGCGGAGGAAAGACCCAGTACTTC

V: TRBV29-1
size: -
J: TRBJ1-5
D: -
CDR3: CSVLGHSNQPQHF
DNA: TGCAGCGTTCTTGGACATAGCAATCAGCCCCAGCATTTT

V: TRBV5-4
size: -
J: TRBJ1-2
D: -
CDR3: CASSPDAGLHGYTF
DNA: TGTGCCAGCAGCCCCGATGCGGGCTTGCATGGCTACACCTTC

V: TRBV7-8
size: -
J: TRBJ2-4
D: TRBD2
CDR3: CASSPTGLAGGNKNIQYF
DNA: TGTGCCAGCAGCCCTACAGGACTAGCGGGGGGAAACAAAAACATTCAGTACTTC

V: TRBV10-3
size: once
J: TRBJ2-7
D: -
CDR3: CAIRPTGHSYEQYF
DNA: TGTGCCATCAGACCTACAGGGCACTCCTACGAGCAGTACTTC

V: TRBV5-1
size: -
J: TRBJ2-7
D: TRBD2
CDR3: CASSRTGTSAYEQYF
DNA: TGCGCCAGCAGCCGCACCGGGACTAGCGCCTACGAGCAGTACTTC

V: TRBV19
size: -
J: TRBJ1-5
D: TRBD1
CDR3: CASSPAGGGQPQHF
DNA: TGTGCCAGTAGCCCGGCAGGGGGAGGACAGCCCCAGCATTTT

V: TRBV10-3
size: few
J: TRBJ1-1
D: -
CDR3: CAISDLTEAFF
DNA: TGTGCCATCAGTGATCTCACTGAAGCTTTCTTT

V: TRBV4-2
size: -
J: TRBJ2-7
D: TRBD1
CDR3: CASSQLSSGQGYEQYF
DNA: TGTGCCAGCAGCCAACTTAGTTCGGGACAGGGTTACGAGCAGTACTTC

V: TRBV6-5
size: -
J: TRBJ2-1
D: TRBD2
CDR3: CASSWTSGRAREQFF
DNA: TGTGCCAGCAGTTGGACTAGCGGGAGGGCCCGGGAGCAGTTCTTC

V: TRBV5-4
size: -
J: TRBJ2-1
D: TRBD2
CDR3: CASSLVAGDLEQFF
DNA: TGTGCCAGCAGCTTGGTTGCGGGAGATCTCGAGCAGTTCTTC

V: TRBV4-2
size: -
J: TRBJ2-5
D: -
CDR3: CASSQVGGLIKAQYF
DNA: TGTGCCAGCAGCCAAGTGGGGGGTTTGATAAAGGCCCAGTACTTC

V: TRBV11-2
size: -
J: TRBJ2-1
D: TRBD1
CDR3: CASSRTGTVYNEQFF
DNA: TGTGCCAGCAGCCGCACCGGGACAGTCTACAATGAGCAGTTCTTC

V: TRBV30
size: few
J: TRBJ1-4
D: TRBD1
CDR3: CAWSSGQGNEKLFF
DNA: TGTGCCTGGAGTTCGGGACAGGGGAATGAAAAACTGTTTTTT

V: TRBV5-6
size: -
J: TRBJ1-2
D: TRBD1
CDR3: CASSSPDRVGLF
DNA: TGTGCCAGCAGCTCACCCGACAGGGTTGGTCTTTTC

V: TRBV7-3
size: -
J: TRBJ2-5
D: TRBD2
CDR3: CASSLLGGIAGASQETQYF
DNA: TGTGCCAGCAGCTTATTGGGGGGGATAGCGGGGGCCTCCCAAGAGACCCAGTACTTC

V: TRBV9
size: -
J: TRBJ1-2
D: -
CDR3: CASSVGQIYGYTF
DNA: TGTGCCAGCAGCGTAGGGCAGATCTATGGCTACACCTTC

V: TRBV20-1
size: -
J: TRBJ2-7
D: -
CDR3: CSATLLYEQYF
DNA: TGCAGTGCTACCCTTCTCTACGAGCAGTACTTC

V: TRBV29-1
size: -
J: TRBJ1-2
D: -
CDR3: CSVEWGHGYTF
DNA: TGCAGCGTTGAATGGGGGCATGGCTACACCTTC

V: TRBV18
size: -
J: TRBJ2-7
D: -
CDR3: CASSPMDGTWGLLDEQYF
DNA: TGTGCCAGCTCACCAATGGACGGGACATGGGGGCTGTTGGATGAGCAGTACTTC

V: TRBV27
size: -
J: TRBJ2-5
D: TRBD1
CDR3: CATTGTGVSWVQETQYF
DNA: TGTGCCACTACCGGGACAGGAGTTTCGTGGGTCCAAGAGACCCAGTACTTC

V: TRBV6-5
size: -
J: TRBJ2-5
D: TRBD2
CDR3: CASRAIAGGGETQYF
DNA: TGTGCCAGCAGAGCTATAGCGGGAGGTGGCGAGACCCAGTACTTC

V: TRBV10-1
size: -
J: TRBJ2-7
D: TRBD1
CDR3: CASSRTGGKDEQYF
DNA: TGCGCCAGCAGTCGGACAGGGGGCAAGGACGAGCAGTACTTC

V: TRBV15
size: -
J: TRBJ2-2
D: TRBD2
CDR3: CATRKGGGGTGELFF
DNA: TGTGCCACCCGTAAGGGTGGCGGGGGCACCGGGGAGCTGTTTTTT

V: TRBV2
size: -
J: TRBJ2-5
D: TRBD1
CDR3: CASRPWGTGVSETQYF
DNA: TGTGCCAGCAGACCGTGGGGGACAGGGGTCTCTGAGACCCAGTACTTC

V: TRBV5-6
size: few
J: TRBJ1-2
D: -
CDR3: CASSLRPLHGYTF
DNA: TGTGCCAGCAGCTTGCGACCACTACATGGCTACACCTTC

V: TRBV7-8
size: -
J: TRBJ2-7
D: TRBD2
CDR3: CASSLGRLARSYEQYF
DNA: TGTGCCAGCAGCTTGGGAAGACTAGCGCGATCCTACGAGCAGTACTTC

V: TRBV27
size: -
J: TRBJ2-2
D: -
CDR3: CASSFQGLNTGELFF
DNA: TGTGCCAGCAGTTTCCAGGGGCTTAACACCGGGGAGCTGTTTTTT

V: TRBV2
size: -
J: TRBJ1-5
D: TRBD1
CDR3: CASSGQGPYQPQHF
DNA: TGTGCCAGCAGCGGACAGGGACCGTATCAGCCCCAGCATTTT

V: TRBV5-1
size: -
J: TRBJ1-1
D: -
CDR3: CASSNRESNTEAFF
DNA: TGCGCCAGCAGCAACCGGGAGTCGAACACTGAAGCTTTCTTT

V: TRBV10-3
size: -
J: TRBJ1-2
D: TRBD1
CDR3: CAISEGTGRYGYTF
DNA: TGTGCCATCAGTGAGGGGACAGGGAGATATGGCTACACCTTC

V: TRBV29-1
size: -
J: TRBJ2-5
D: TRBD2
CDR3: CSVCPMRELETQYF
DNA: TGCAGCGTTTGTCCTATGCGGGAGTTGGAGACCCAGTACTTC

V: TRBV21-1
size: -
J: TRBJ2-2
D: -
CDR3: CASSKRPRGWTGELFF
DNA: TGTGCCAGCAGCAAACGTCCCAGGGGATGGACCGGGGAGCTGTTTTTT

V: TRBV23-1
size: -
J: TRBJ1-6
D: -
CDR3: CASGQRLSAGSPLHF
DNA: TGCGCCAGCGGTCAGCGACTCTCCGCCGGTTCACCCCTCCACTTT

V: TRBV5-1
size: -
J: TRBJ2-3
D: TRBD2
CDR3: CASSLVPSGVSTDTQYF
DNA: TGCGCCAGCAGCTTGGTCCCCAGCGGGGTGAGCACAGATACGCAGTATTTT

V: TRBV19
size: -
J: TRBJ1-1
D: -
CDR3: CASSMRPNTEAFF
DNA: TGTGCCAGTAGTATGCGGCCGAACACTGAAGCTTTCTTT

V: TRBV5-6
size: -
J: TRBJ2-1
D: -
CDR3: CASSSGVGPNEQFF
DNA: TGTGCCAGCAGCTCGGGAGTCGGGCCCAATGAGCAGTTCTTC

V: TRBV15
size: -
J: TRBJ2-3
D: -
CDR3: CATSSRGDTQYF
DNA: TGTGCCACCAGCTCAAGAGGCGATACGCAGTATTTT

V: TRBV14
size: -
J: TRBJ2-1
D: -
CDR3: CASSQYGRVINEQFF
DNA: TGTGCCAGCAGCCAATATGGCAGGGTAATCAATGAGCAGTTCTTC

V: TRBV15
size: -
J: TRBJ1-5
D: -
CDR3: CATSRGPTDGNQPQHF
DNA: TGTGCCACCAGCAGGGGGCCCACCGACGGCAATCAGCCCCAGCATTTT

V: TRBV7-8
size: -
J: TRBJ2-5
D: -
CDR3: CASSFALYQETQYF
DNA: TGTGCCAGCAGCTTCGCGCTATACCAAGAGACCCAGTACTTC

V: TRBV19
size: -
J: TRBJ2-6
D: -
CDR3: CASSIDRGSGANVLTF
DNA: TGTGCCAGTAGTATAGATAGGGGGTCTGGGGCCAACGTCCTGACTTTC

V: TRBV10-3
size: -
J: TRBJ1-1
D: TRBD1
CDR3: CAISEWGQIAFF
DNA: TGTGCCATCAGTGAGTGGGGACAGATAGCTTTCTTT

V: TRBV5-6
size: -
J: TRBJ1-2
D: -
CDR3: CASSLFTGYHGYTF
DNA: TGTGCCAGCAGCTTATTTACAGGGTACCATGGCTACACCTTC

V: TRBV14
size: -
J: TRBJ1-3
D: -
CDR3: CASSQDLGDWNTIYF
DNA: TGTGCCAGCAGCCAAGATTTGGGGGACTGGAACACCATATATTTT

V: TRBV5-1
size: -
J: TRBJ2-5
D: -
CDR3: CASSLARETQYF
DNA: TGCGCCAGCAGCTTGGCGCGGGAGACCCAGTACTTC

V: TRBV12-5
size: -
J: TRBJ1-1
D: TRBD1
CDR3: CASGAPGTVGMNTEAFF
DNA: TGTGCTAGTGGTGCCCCTGGGACAGTGGGGATGAACACTGAAGCTTTCTTT

V: TRBV5-4
size: -
J: TRBJ2-7
D: -
CDR3: CASSLGGTKSYEQYF
DNA: TGTGCCAGCAGCTTGGGGGGGACAAAATCCTACGAGCAGTACTTC

V: TRBV19
size: once
J: TRBJ2-7
D: -
CDR3: CASSLFAGQTKSAEQYF
DNA: TGTGCCAGTAGCCTATTCGCCGGACAGACGAAGTCGGCCGAGCAGTACTTC

V: TRBV5-1
size: -
J: TRBJ1-2
D: TRBD1
CDR3: CASSLGSLRQGSPSNYGYTF
DNA: TGCGCCAGCAGCTTGGGGTCTCTCAGACAGGGGAGTCCCTCTAACTATGGCTACACCTTC

V: TRBV18
size: -
J: TRBJ2-1
D: -
CDR3: CASSLTDSRQGEQFF
DNA: TGTGCCAGCTCACTCACTGACTCTAGGCAGGGTGAGCAGTTCTTC

V: TRBV10-2
size: -
J: TRBJ2-3
D: TRBD2
CDR3: CASRAAERGISDTQYF
DNA: TGCGCCAGCAGAGCAGCGGAGCGGGGGATTTCAGATACGCAGTATTTT

V: TRBV11-2
size: -
J: TRBJ1-1
D: TRBD1
CDR3: CASSLEAGGMNTEAFF
DNA: TGTGCCAGCAGCTTAGAAGCAGGGGGCATGAACACTGAAGCTTTCTTT